This T cell receptor (beta chain) was recorded in a study of blood T cell repertoires in COVID-19 (dated by TCRdb to the early 2020s). Background on the whole study: Samples from collaborators originated in the United States, Italy and Spain and spanned both the acute and convalescent phases of COVID-19. The samples were drawn from the first 160 participants of the ongoing ImmuneRACE study and from more than 1,000 subjects provided by 6 global collaborators. The repertoires were released in a freely available public database meant as a resource for research on the immune response to SARS-CoV-2. Subjects who had been exposed to COVID-19, were actively infected with it, or had recovered from it provided the deeply sampled blood TCRbeta repertoires that made up the dataset. The prospective study material was composed of cDNA or gDNA derived from T cells, B-cell-depleted T cells, or PBMCs. Where HLA class I and class II types were available, the types were taken from metadata supplied by the sample provider, not from assay-based typing. Nearly every sample came with metadata listing a de-identified subject ID, COVID-19 status, age in years and sex.

From the cysteine up to the phenylalanine, the CDR3 has a length of 14 residues. Of the read, only the CDR3 DNA is kept; its 42 bases are in frame from base 1. The germline V gene (reference sequence) specifies GTSNPN as CDR1 and SVGIG as CDR2. The germline V and J ends show losses of 3 bases and 4 bases respectively, and no gene match explains 4 bases of the junction. TCRbeta CDR3 regions were amplified from genomic DNA by means of the immunoSEQ Assay, a bias-controlled multiplex PCR. Turning to the authors' computational methods: The number of nucleated cells in each sample was estimated by amplification of reference gene primers within the assay. To quantify the absolute abundance of each unique TCRbeta CDR3 rearrangement, sequence reads were collapsed and filtered. For each sample, productive Simpson clonality was calculated as the square root of Simpson's diversity index over productive rearrangements. Entries here come from immuneACCESS through TCRdb and include only in-frame sequences with V and J called. Some clones fail to appear in such tables; in the studies checked, an unresolved V gene covers under half of the shortfall, and the cause of the remainder is unknown. D and trimming were read from the DNA, whereas the V and J calls and clone size are those reported in that table. This sample is represented by hundreds of thousands of clones; 86% of them were singletons. Of the sample, about 2.1% falls within the top ten clones.

Enrolling through a virtual design, the prospective study's participants ranged in age from roughly 18 to 95 years and lived across roughly 23 United States geographic areas. Cohort assignment in the prospective study relied on participant-reported clinical history from a screening survey and a study questionnaire. ImmuneRACE Cohort 3 recovered participants were defined by two consecutive negative NP/OP PCR tests, healthcare professional clearance, or symptom resolution. Each participant in the prospective study had whole blood, serum and a nasopharyngeal or oropharyngeal swab collected by mobile phlebotomists. Additional blood draws and questionnaires over an approximately two-month period could optionally be provided by prospective study participants. Before DNA extraction, prospective study blood samples were shipped either frozen or at room temperature. As to this clone: Its antigen specificity is not known. Base qualities are not at hand, and no much larger clone is one base apart.

Overall study results and their limits: How much clinical and demographic metadata was included differed by source and by participant, and the metadata was provided uncurated.

The rearrangement combines TRBV30 with TRBJ1-5, and 9 junctional nucleotides match TRBD1. This sequence was found in a woman between 45 and 65 years old who had recovered from COVID-19. The sample consisted of PBMCs or T cells enriched from blood (not recorded which). The sequence in DNA is TGTGCCTGGAGCGGGACAGGGTGGAATCAGCCCCAGCATTTT. This encodes CAWSGTGWNQPQHF.